The clone carrying this T cell receptor beta chain was seen only a few times. Its antigen is undetermined. This record belongs to a study of Graves' ophthalmopathy and Graves' hyperthyroidism. Excluded were patients with other autoimmune diseases, uncontrolled infections, pregnancy or lactation. Amplification of TCR beta CDR3 regions used RNA transcripts. Amplification began with first-round RT-PCR using HTBI primers, then second-round multiplex PCR was performed. TCRdb called the multiplex PCR reads again in MiXCR, with one record for every CDR3 protein. The sample lists some 1.1 million distinct CDR3 sequences; about two fifths were seen once. V was pared by 5 bases and J by 6 bases, with 13 bases between. The CDR3 is made up of 13 amino acids. Germline V CDR1 and CDR2: SQVTM, ANQGSEA. Findings and limits, study-wide: Detected in blood as well were most expanded thyroid clonotypes with frequency above 0.001. Using a 13-signature model, the authors split ophthalmopathy from stable hyperthyroidism, with roughly 88% sensitivity and roughly 80% specificity.

The sequenced sample consisted of peripheral blood or thyroid tissue (not recorded which). The chain couples TRBV29-1 to TRBJ1-4; maybe TRBD1 (6 bases). The sequence was collected from an adult man with Graves' hyperthyroidism. The CDR3 bases are TGCAGCGTTCGCCGGGACATATATGAAAAACTGTTTTTT. The encoded protein is CSVRRDIYEKLFF.